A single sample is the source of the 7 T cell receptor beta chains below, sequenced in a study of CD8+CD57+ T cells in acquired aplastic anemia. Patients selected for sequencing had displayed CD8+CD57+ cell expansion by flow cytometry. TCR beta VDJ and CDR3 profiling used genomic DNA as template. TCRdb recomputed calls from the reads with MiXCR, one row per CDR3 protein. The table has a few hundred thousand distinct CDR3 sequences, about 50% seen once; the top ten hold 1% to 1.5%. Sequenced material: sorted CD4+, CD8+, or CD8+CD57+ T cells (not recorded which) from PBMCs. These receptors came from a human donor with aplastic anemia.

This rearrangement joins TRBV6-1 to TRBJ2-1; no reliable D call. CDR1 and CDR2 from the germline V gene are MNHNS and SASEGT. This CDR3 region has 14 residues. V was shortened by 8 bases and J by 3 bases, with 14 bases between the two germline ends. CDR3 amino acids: CASVMSFGYNEQFF. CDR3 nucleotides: TGTGCCAGCGTTATGTCCTTCGGCTACAATGAGCAGTTCTTC.

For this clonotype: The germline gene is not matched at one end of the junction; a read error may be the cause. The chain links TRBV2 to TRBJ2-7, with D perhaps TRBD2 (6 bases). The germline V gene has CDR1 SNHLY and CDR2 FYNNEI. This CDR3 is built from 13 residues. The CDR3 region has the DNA TGTGCCAGCAGTGACGGGGGTAGGTACGAGCAGTGCTTC. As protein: CASSDGGRYEQCF.

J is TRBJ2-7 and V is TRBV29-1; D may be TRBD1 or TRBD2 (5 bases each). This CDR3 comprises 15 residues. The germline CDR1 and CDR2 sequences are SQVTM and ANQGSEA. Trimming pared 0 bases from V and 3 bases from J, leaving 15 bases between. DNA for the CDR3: TGCAGCGTTGAAGAAGGGGAACAAAGCGGCTACGAGCAGTACTTC. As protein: CSVEEGEQSGYEQYF.

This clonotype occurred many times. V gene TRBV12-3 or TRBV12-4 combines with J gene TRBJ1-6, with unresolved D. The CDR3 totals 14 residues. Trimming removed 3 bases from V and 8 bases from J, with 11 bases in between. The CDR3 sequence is CASSFVLLDSPLHF. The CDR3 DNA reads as TGTGCCAGCAGTTTCGTTCTCCTGGATTCACCCCTCCACTTT.

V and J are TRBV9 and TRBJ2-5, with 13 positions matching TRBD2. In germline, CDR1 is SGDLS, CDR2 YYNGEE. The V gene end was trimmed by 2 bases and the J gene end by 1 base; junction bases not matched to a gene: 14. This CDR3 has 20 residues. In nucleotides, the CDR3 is TGTGCCAGCAGCGTGGGAAATGAACTAGCGGGAGGGCCCACCCAAGAGACCCAGTACTTC. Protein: CASSVGNELAGGPTQETQYF. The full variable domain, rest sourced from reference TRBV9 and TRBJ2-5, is DSGVTQTPKHLITATGQRVTLRCSPRSGDLSVYWYQQSLDQGLQFLIQYYNGEERAKGNILERFSAQQFPDLHSELNLSSLELGDSALYFCASSVGNELAGGPTQETQYFGPGTRLLVL.

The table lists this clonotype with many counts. CDR3 residues: CSARVLGRENTGELFF. For the CDR3, the DNA is TGCAGTGCTAGAGTGTTAGGACGGGAGAACACCGGGGAGCTGTTTTTT. The chain links TRBV20-1 to TRBJ2-2; tentatively, D is TRBD2 (5 bases). There are 16 residues in the CDR3. Per germline, CDR1 DFQATT and CDR2 SNEGSKA (reference sequence). The V end was cut by 1 base, the J end by 1 base, with 13 bases between.

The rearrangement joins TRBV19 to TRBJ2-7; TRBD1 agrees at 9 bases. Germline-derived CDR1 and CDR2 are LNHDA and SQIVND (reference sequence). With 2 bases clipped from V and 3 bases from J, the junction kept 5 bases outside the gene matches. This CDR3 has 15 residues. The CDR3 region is CASSIWTGDHYEQYF. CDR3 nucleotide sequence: TGTGCCAGTAGTATATGGACAGGGGACCACTACGAGCAGTACTTC. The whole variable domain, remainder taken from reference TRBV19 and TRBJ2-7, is DGGITQSPKYLFRKEGQNVTLSCEQNLNHDAMYWYRQDPGQGLRLIYYSQIVNDFQKGDIAEGYSVSREKKESFPLTVTSAQKNPTAFYLCASSIWTGDHYEQYFGPGTRLTVT.